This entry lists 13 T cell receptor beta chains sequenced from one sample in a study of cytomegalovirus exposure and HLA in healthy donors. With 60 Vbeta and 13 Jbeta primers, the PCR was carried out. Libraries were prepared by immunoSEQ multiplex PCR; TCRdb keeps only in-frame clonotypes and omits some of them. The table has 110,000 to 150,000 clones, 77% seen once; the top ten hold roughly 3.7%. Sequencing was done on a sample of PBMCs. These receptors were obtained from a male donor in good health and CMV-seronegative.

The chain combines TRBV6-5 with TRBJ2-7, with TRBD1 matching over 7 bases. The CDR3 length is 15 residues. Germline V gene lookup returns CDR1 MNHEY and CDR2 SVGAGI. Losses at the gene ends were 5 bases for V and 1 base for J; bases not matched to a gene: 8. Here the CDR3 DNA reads TGTGCCAGCAGTGTCGACAGGGCCGCTTCCTACGAGCAGTACTTC. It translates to CASSVDRAASYEQYF.

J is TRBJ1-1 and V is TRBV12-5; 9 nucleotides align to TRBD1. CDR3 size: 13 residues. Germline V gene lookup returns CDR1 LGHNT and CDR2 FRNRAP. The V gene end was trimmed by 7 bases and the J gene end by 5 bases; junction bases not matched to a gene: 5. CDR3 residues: CASAGQGRTEAFF. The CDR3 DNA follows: TGTGCTAGTGCTGGACAGGGGAGGACTGAAGCTTTCTTT.

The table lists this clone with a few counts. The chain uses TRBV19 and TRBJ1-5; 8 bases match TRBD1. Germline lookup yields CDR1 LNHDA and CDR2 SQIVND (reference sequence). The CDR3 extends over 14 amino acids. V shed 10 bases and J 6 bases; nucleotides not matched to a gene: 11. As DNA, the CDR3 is TGTGCCACCAAAGAGGGGACAGGCCGTCAGCCCCAGCATTTT. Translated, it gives CATKEGTGRQPQHF.

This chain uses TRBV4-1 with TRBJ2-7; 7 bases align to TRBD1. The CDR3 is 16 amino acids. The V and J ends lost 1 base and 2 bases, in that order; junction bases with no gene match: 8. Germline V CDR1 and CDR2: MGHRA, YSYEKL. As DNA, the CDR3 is TGCGCCAGCAGCCAAGGTCCAAACAGGGGTACCTACGAGCAGTACTTC. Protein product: CASSQGPNRGTYEQYF.

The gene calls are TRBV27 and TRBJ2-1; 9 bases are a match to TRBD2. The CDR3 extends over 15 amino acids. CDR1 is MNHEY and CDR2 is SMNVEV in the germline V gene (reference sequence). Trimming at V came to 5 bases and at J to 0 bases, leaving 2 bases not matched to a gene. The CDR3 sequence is CASSPSGNSYNEQFF. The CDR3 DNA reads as TGTGCCAGCAGTCCTAGCGGGAACTCCTACAATGAGCAGTTCTTC.

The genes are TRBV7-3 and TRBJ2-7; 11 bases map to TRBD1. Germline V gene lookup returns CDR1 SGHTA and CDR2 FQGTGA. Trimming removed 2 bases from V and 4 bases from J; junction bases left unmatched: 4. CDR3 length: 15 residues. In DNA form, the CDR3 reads TGTGCCAGCAGCTTAGAAGGGACAGGGGGGTACGAGCAGTACTTC. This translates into CASSLEGTGGYEQYF.

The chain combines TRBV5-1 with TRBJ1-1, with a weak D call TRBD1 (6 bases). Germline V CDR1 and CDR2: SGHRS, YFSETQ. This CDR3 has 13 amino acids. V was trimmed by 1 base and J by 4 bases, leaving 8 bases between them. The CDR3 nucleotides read TGCGCCAGCAGCTTGAAAGGGGGCACTGAAGCTTTCTTT. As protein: CASSLKGGTEAFF.

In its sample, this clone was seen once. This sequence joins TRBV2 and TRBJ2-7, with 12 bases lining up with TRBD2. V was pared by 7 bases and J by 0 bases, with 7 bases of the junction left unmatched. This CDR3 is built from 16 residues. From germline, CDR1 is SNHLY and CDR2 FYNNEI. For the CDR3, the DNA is TGTGCCAGCACGCCTAGCGGGAGGGCGGGCTCCTACGAGCAGTACTTC. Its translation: CASTPSGRAGSYEQYF. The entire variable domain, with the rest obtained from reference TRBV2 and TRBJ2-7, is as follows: EPEVTQTPSHQVTQMGQEVILRCVPISNHLYFYWYRQILGQKVEFLVSFYNNEISEKSEIFDDQFSVERPDGSNFTLKIRSTKLEDSAMYFCASTPSGRAGSYEQYFGPGTRLTVT.

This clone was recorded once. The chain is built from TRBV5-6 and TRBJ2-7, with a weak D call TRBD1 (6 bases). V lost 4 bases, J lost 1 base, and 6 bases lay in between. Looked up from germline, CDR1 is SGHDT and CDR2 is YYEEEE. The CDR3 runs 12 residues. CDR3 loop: CASSQGSYEQYF. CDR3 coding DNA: TGTGCCAGCAGCCAGGGGTCCTACGAGCAGTACTTC.

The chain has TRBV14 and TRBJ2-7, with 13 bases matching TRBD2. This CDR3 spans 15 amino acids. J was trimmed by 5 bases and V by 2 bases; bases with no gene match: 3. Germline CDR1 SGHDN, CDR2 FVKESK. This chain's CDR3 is CASSQRLAGGHEQYF. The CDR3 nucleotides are TGTGCCAGCAGCCAAAGACTAGCGGGGGGCCACGAGCAGTACTTC.

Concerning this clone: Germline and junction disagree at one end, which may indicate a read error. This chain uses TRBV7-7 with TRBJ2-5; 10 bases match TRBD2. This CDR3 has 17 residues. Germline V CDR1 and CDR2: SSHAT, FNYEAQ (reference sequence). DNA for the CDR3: TGTGCTAGCAGCTTATCAGCGGGAGGGCCCTCAACAGAGACCCAGTACTTC. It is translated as CASSLSAGGPSTETQYF.

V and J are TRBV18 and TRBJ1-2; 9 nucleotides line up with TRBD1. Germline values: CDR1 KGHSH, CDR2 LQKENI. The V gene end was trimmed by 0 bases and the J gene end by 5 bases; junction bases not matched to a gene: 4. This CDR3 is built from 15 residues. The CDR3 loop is CASSPPPTGGYGYTF. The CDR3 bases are TGTGCCAGCTCACCACCTCCGACAGGGGGATATGGCTACACCTTC.

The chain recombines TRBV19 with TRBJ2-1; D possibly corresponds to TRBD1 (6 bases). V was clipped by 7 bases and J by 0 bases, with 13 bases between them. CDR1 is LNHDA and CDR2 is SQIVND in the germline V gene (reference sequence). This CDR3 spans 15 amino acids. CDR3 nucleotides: TGTGCCAGTACCCCCTGGACAGACTCCTACAATGAGCAGTTCTTC. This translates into CASTPWTDSYNEQFF.